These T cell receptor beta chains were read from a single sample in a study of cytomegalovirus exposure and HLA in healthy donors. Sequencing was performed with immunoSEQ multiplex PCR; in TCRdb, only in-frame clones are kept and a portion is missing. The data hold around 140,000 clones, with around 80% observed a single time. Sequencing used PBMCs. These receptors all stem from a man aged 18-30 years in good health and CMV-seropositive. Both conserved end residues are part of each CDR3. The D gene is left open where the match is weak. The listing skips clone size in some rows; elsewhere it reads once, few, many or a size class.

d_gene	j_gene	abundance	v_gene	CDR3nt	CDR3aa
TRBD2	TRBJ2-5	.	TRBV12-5	TGTGCTAGTGGTTTGGTGGCTAGCGGGAGAGGAGAGACCCAGTACTTC	CASGLVASGRGETQYF
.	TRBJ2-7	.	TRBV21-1	TGTGCCAGCAGCAAAGGTAACGAGCAGTACTTC	CASSKGNEQYF
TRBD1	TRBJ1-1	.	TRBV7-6	TGTGCCAGCAGCCGACAGGGCCTGAACACTGAAGCTTTCTTT	CASSRQGLNTEAFF
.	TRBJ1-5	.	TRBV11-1	TGTGCCAGCAGCTTAGTCTCGGGGCAGCCCCAGCATTTT	CASSLVSGQPQHF
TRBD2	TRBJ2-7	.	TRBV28	TGTGCCAGCAGCACTAGCGGGAGGGCCTACGAGCAGTACTTC	CASSTSGRAYEQYF
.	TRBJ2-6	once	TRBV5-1	TGCGCCAGCAGCTTGGAACGGTCTGGGGCCACCGTCCTGACTTTC	CASSLERSGATVLTF
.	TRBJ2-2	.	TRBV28	TGTGCCAGCCGGTTGGCCGGGGAGCTGTTTTTT	CASRLAGELFF
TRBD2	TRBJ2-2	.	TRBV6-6	TGTGCCAGCAGTTACTCATGGCGGGAGAGCACCGGGGAGCTGTTTTTT	CASSYSWRESTGELFF
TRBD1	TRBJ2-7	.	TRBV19	TGTGCCAGTAGTCCCGGACAGGAGTCCTACGAGCAGTACTTC	CASSPGQESYEQYF
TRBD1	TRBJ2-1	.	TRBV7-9	TGTGCCAGCAGCTTATGGACAGGTGGTAATGAGCAGTTCTTC	CASSLWTGGNEQFF
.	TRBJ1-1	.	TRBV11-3	TGTGCCAGCAGCTTATCAGGTAACACTGAAGCTTTCTTT	CASSLSGNTEAFF
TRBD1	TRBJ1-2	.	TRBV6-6	TGTGCCAGCAGGGACAGGGGTTGGGGCTACACCTTC	CASRDRGWGYTF
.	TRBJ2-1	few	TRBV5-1	TGCGCCAGCAGCTTGGACAGAAACTCCTACAATGAGCAGTTCTTC	CASSLDRNSYNEQFF
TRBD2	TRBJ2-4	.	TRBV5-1	TGCGCCAGCAGCTTTGCGCGGGGCGGGAGGGAGGACATTCAGTACTTC	CASSFARGGREDIQYF
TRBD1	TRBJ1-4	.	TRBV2	TGTGCCAGCAGTCGACAGGGTAATGAAAAACTGTTTTTT	CASSRQGNEKLFF
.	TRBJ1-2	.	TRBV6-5	TGTGCCACCATGGACAGAGCGTCTAACTATGGCTACACCTTC	CATMDRASNYGYTF
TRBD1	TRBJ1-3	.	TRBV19	TGTGCCAGTAGGGACAGGGGTACTGGAAACACCATATATTTT	CASRDRGTGNTIYF
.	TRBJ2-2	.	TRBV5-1	TGCGCCAGCAGCTTGTCCGCGAGGAGGGAGGCCGGGGAGCTGTTTTTT	CASSLSARREAGELFF
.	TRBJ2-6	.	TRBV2	TGTGCCAGCATGAGGGGGACCTCTGGGGCCAACGTCCTGACTTTC	CASMRGTSGANVLTF
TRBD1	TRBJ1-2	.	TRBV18	TGTGCCAGCTCACCGCTAGACAGGGCCTATGGCTACACCTTC	CASSPLDRAYGYTF
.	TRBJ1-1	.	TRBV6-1	TGTGCCAGCAGTGATGGGGAGCGTACTGAAGCTTTCTTT	CASSDGERTEAFF
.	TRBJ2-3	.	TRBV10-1	TGCGCCAGCAGTAGGGCCGGGGTCACTAGCACAGATACGCAGTATTTT	CASSRAGVTSTDTQYF
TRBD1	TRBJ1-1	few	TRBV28	TGTGCCAGCAGTTTCAGCGAGAACAGGGGTCAGAACACTGAAGCTTTCTTT	CASSFSENRGQNTEAFF